This T cell receptor (beta chain) was identified during a study of T cells in Graves' hyperthyroidism and ophthalmopathy. Germline-derived CDR1 and CDR2 are SEHNR and FQNEAQ (reference sequence). CDR3 length equals 16 residues. Trimming left V 6 bases short and J 3 bases short, with 18 bases between. Study-wide points: Most thyroid clonotypes expanded above 0.001 appeared in blood too.

Exclusion criteria comprised uncontrolled infection, other autoimmune disease, pregnancy or lactation. What was amplified from RNA transcripts were TCR beta CDR3 regions. A first-round RT-PCR of the TCR CDR3 used the HTBI primer set. TCRdb analysed the multiplex PCR reads with MiXCR anew, one entry per CDR3 protein. The sample gives approximately 700,000 distinct CDR3 sequences, 45% of which show up once; less than 9% is in the top ten. About this clonotype itself: No antigen is known for it.

The chain has TRBV7-9 and TRBJ1-3; perhaps TRBD1 as D (5 bases). The receptor was derived from an adult man with Graves' disease, either hyperthyroidism or ophthalmopathy (not recorded which). Specimen: peripheral blood or thyroid tissue (not recorded which). Written as DNA, the CDR3 is TGTGCCAGCAGTCTGTGGCGAGGGGTCGGTGGAAACACCATATATTTT. It translates to CASSLWRGVGGNTIYF.